This T cell receptor beta chain was captured by sequencing in a study of cytomegalovirus exposure and HLA in healthy donors listed by TCRdb under 2017. Looking at the study overall: In an earlier analysis of roughly 590 of the donors, 250 to 300 Gb of sequence data and just under 120 million unique TCR beta sequences from roughly 200 million T cells were reported. The number of donors typed differed by locus, with about 629-640 for A, B, C, DRB1 and DQB1, roughly 550 for DQA1, over 600 for DPA1, and 450 to 480 for DPB1. About 280 gigabases of sequencing data and 70 million to 95 million unique TCR sequences made up an early release that covered over 550 HLA-typed donors. Of the 350 to 400 genotyped donors, 81% fell in the genetic ancestry cluster associated with self-reported Caucasian donors. An earlier analysis of more than 450 of the donors used high-throughput TCR beta sequencing to judge whether each TCR beta V gene segment behaved as functional or pseudogenic. Every repertoire in the discovery cohort had been generated on one and the same sequencing platform. Along with the roughly 710-subject first cohort, a separate validation cohort of over a hundred different subjects was used. Several DR-DQ haplotypes were treated as single units for association and clustering because of strong linkage in the cohort. In a later analysis, previously published TCR beta repertoires from several hundred donors were re-analyzed and high-resolution HLA genotyping was added so that TCR occurrence patterns could be studied. Across under 500 genotyped donors of the cohort, an average of about 240,000 unique TCR beta nucleotide sequences per donor were sequenced, and approximately 19% of those sequences were non-productive. In a later genetic analysis, genome-wide SNP genotypes for 398 of the 666 donors were used, and that subset was treated as a discovery cohort. The study combined high-throughput TCR immunosequencing, statistical association of individual TCRs with disease status, and machine learning to predict cytomegalovirus infection status. In the later analysis, no new phenotypic data were used to find candidate immune exposures; instead, reliance was placed on TCR beta sequences and their occurrence across donors. The study was designed to test whether signatures of past pathogen exposure could be identified by cataloging public T cell receptors. The study used immunosequencing to profile the T cell repertoires of several hundred subjects and linked those repertoires to cytomegalovirus serostatus. HLA typing included class I and class II loci at four-digit resolution. Alongside the repertoire data, information on donor age, sex, ethnicity and CMV serostatus was compiled. Overall study results and their limits: According to a later genetic analysis, donors in an Asian-associated ancestry cluster had fewer N-insertions in productive TCRs than the roughly 700-donor mean. Broadly in line with IMGT annotations, most TCR beta V segments showed up in productive rearrangements about 87% or about 30% of the time in an earlier analysis of 587 of the donors. Most TCR sequences were seen in very few donors, while some public TCRs were found in many individuals. In both the original and validation cohorts, the classifier was reported to diagnose cytomegalovirus status with high specificity and sensitivity. CMV serostatus was the only immune exposure information available for the cohort. A later analysis reported that several top co-occurrence clusters appeared linked to parvovirus B19, influenza, CMV and Epstein-Barr virus. A later analysis found that TCR association rates varied across HLA loci, with DRB1 alleles showing the most associated TCRs and HLA-C alleles the fewest. It was suggested by the authors that the approach could potentially be generalized to other disease states and immunological phenotypes. A further reported finding was that TCR beta sequences accurately predicted the HLA-A and HLA-B alleles for most subjects in the first cohort. A few of the identified cytomegalovirus-associated TCR beta chains were confirmed in vitro to be specific for cytomegalovirus antigens. A later analysis associated 15,000 to 20,000 TCR beta sequences with specific HLA alleles at a false discovery rate of 0.05. When HLA alleles, especially DR and DQ, strongly co-occurred, attributing TCR associations to individual alleles was difficult. A later genetic analysis associated a missense DCLRE1C variant with V-gene and J-gene trimming of TCR beta chains, and an independent cohort replicated the association. The 87-base-pair reads could not distinguish some IMGT-functional V segments, including TRBV6-2 and TRBV6-3, so those segments were excluded. Only TCR beta chains were sequenced in this cohort, and the absence of alpha or paired-chain data limited detectable features. A cluster of highly shared sequence variants was judged likely to be a technical artifact of the sequencing pipeline. According to a later analysis, most CMV-associated TCR beta chains appeared to be HLA-restricted, and the HLA associations seemed to be driven largely by CMV exposure. In a later analysis, HLA-associated TCR beta chains were found to be more clonally expanded and to have lower generation probabilities than equally common non-associated chains. The study gave a list of about 150 TCR beta chains associated with cytomegalovirus. Linkage disequilibrium might explain the correlated functional status among segregating V segments, but an unknown experimental factor could not be excluded. The earlier analysis of approximately 590 of the donors excluded around 17 rarely observed V segments, including chromosome 9 orphons, because counts were too low. Roughly uniform sequencing depth across donors was assumed in presence/absence analyses, although this assumption may not hold. Because HLA typing was unavailable for some donors at each locus, only the typed subset was used in association tests.

The receptor library was made with the immunoSEQ multiplex PCR assay. For the multiplex PCR, a mixture combining 60 forward primers for TCR Vbeta segments and 13 reverse primers for TCR Jbeta segments was used. The CDR3 region of rearranged TCR beta genes was amplified from genomic DNA by a multiplex PCR assay. On the Illumina HiSeq System, the amplified TCR beta libraries were sequenced as 87-base-pair reads. Turning to the authors' computational methods: A later analysis counted approximately 76 million unique TCR beta chains across the 670 or so repertoires, and 9 million to 14 million of these chains were shared by at least two donors. Raw reads were error-corrected and collapsed into unique sequences by a nearest-neighbor algorithm in which closely related sequences were merged to remove PCR and sequencing errors. V, D and J gene segments were assigned by aligning CDR3 sequences to IMGT reference sequences. Each retained sequence needed at least a six-nucleotide match to both a V gene segment and a J gene segment. Rearrangements were called productive when the CDR3 lacked stop codons and stayed in frame with V and J; all others were non-productive. Following IMGT convention, CDR3 was defined as the stretch from the second conserved V-encoded cysteine to the conserved J-encoded phenylalanine. The earlier analysis of about 590 of the donors excluded sequences that lacked an unambiguous match to a single V gene segment. An earlier analysis of fewer than 650 of the donors classified V segments as functional when productive rearrangements were above 56.7% and as segregating when the standard deviation between donors was above 5%. To diagnose cytomegalovirus status from the catalog of TCR beta chain sequences, a statistical classification framework was built. In a later analysis, V and J genes were assigned by comparing TCR nucleotide sequences against IMGT/GENE-DB human TR gene sequences. The TCRdist pipeline was used in a later analysis to assign CDR3 sequences and most-parsimonious VDJ recombination scenarios. In a later analysis, each TCR beta chain was defined by its CDR3 amino acid sequence together with its V-gene family, and reads lacking a unique V-gene family were excluded. In a later analysis, 500 to 650 highly shared, low-generation-probability nucleotide sequences were removed to address suspected cross-contamination and a sequencing artifact. In a later analysis, a clonal expansion index was calculated for each public chain from normalized within-repertoire ranks of inferred template counts. In a later analysis, generation probabilities were computed with a VDJ recombination model fitted to out-of-frame rearrangements, and the resulting probabilities were checked against IGoR. Hypergeometric tests were used in a later analysis to score TCR-TCR, TCR-HLA and TCR-CMV co-occurrence, with a repertoire-size bias correction applied to the TCR pairs. A later analysis estimated false discovery rates by permuting HLA or CMV assignments 20 times. In a later analysis, co-occurring TCRs were grouped using DBSCAN, with TCRdist sequence similarity added in when clustering inside HLA-allele-positive subsets. For co-occurrence clustering, repertoires with fewer than 30,000 or more than 120,000 public chains were excluded, along with a handful of repertoires with anomalous nucleotide sharing. TCRdb limited this immuneACCESS table to in-frame rearrangements with V and J called. A share of clones is missing; checked studies link under half to unresolved V genes, and the rest is unexplained. V and J calls and clone size are given by that table; D and trimming were obtained from the DNA. This sample's table carries 45,000 or so clones. The top ten hold around 17% of the sample.

The cohort was made up of 500 to 850 healthy bone marrow donors. At the time of sampling, every cohort member was nominally healthy, though immune exposures that went unrecorded were likely present. The donor tested CMV seronegative, placing the donor among the 350 or so seronegative members of the cohort. Every donor gave a peripheral blood sample, and the peripheral blood mononuclear cells from that sample were used for TCR beta sequencing. Genomic DNA extraction from the blood cell samples was performed with the Qiagen DNeasy Blood Extraction Kit. The germline V gene supplies CDR1 SGHDN and CDR2 FVKESK. The germline ends are 13 bases apart after V is trimmed by 5 bases and J by 11 bases. The CDR3 goes from the cysteine to the phenylalanine over 13 residues. The retained sequence is limited to the CDR3, 39 bases, with the frame set at the first base. Comments on this clone: Its antigen remains undetermined.

The TCR sequence derives from a male donor in good health and CMV-seronegative. The V and J genes are TRBV14 and TRBJ1-6; a tentative D match to TRBD1 spans 5 bases. Specimen: PBMCs. The DNA sequence follows: TGTGCCAGCAGCACCCAGACAGTGGCACCCCTCCACTTT. Translation gives CASSTQTVAPLHF.